One sample yielded the 23 T cell receptor beta chains listed below, sequenced in a study of T cells after yellow fever vaccination. TCRdb re-called the 5' RACE reads through MiXCR, storing one row per CDR3 protein. Seen here are approximately 510,000 distinct CDR3 sequences, 20% to 25% observed once, and the top ten hold 16%. This material consisted of PBMCs, taken 21 days after the first yellow fever vaccination. The receptors were sampled from a man younger than 35 who received the YFV17D yellow fever vaccine.

This clonotype was detected a few times. The gene calls are TRBV25-1 and TRBJ2-2; TRBD1 or TRBD2 may be the D gene (5 bases each). CDR3 length: 14 residues. Germline CDR1 and CDR2: MGHDK and SYGVNS. V was clipped by 4 bases and J by 3 bases, with 9 bases between them. The CDR3 nucleotides are TGTGCCAGCAGTGCGCAGGGAGACACCGGGGAGCTGTTTTTT. It specifies CASSAQGDTGELFF.

In this sample, this clonotype turned up a few times. The rearrangement uses TRBV7-9 and TRBJ1-6; D perhaps matches TRBD1 (6 bases). V gave up 5 bases and J gave up 10 bases, with 21 bases separating them. The CDR3 length is 16 residues. Germline V gene data show CDR1 as SEHNR and CDR2 as FQNEAQ (reference sequence). The CDR3 DNA follows: TGTGCCAGCAGCCACGGCCGGGGGCAGTGGGGATCACCCCTCCACTTT. Translated: CASSHGRGQWGSPLHF. Using reference TRBV7-9 and TRBJ1-6 for the parts outside the CDR3, the full variable domain is DTGVSQNPRHKITKRGQNVTFRCDPISEHNRLYWYRQTLGQGPEFLTYFQNEAQLEKSRLLSDRFSAERPKGSFSTLEIQRTEQGDSAMYLCASSHGRGQWGSPLHFGNGTRLTVT.

V gene TRBV10-3 combines with J gene TRBJ1-5; TRBD1 is a possible D gene (6 bases). This CDR3 region has 14 residues. Germline assignment: CDR1 ENHRY and CDR2 SYGVKD. Deletions cut 3 bases from V and 4 bases from J, with 10 bases between. The CDR3 reads CAISDWGANQPQHF. The CDR3 DNA is TGTGCCATCAGTGATTGGGGGGCGAATCAGCCCCAGCATTTT.

V usage is TRBV6-2 or TRBV6-3 and J usage is TRBJ2-5; TRBD1 aligns across 8 bases. The trim removed 6 bases at V and 4 bases at J, leaving 7 bases unmatched. Germline V gene sequence: CDR1 MNHEY, CDR2 SVGEGT. The CDR3 contains 14 residues. In nucleotides, the CDR3 is TGTGCCAGCAGGTCCACAGGGGGTGGAGAGACCCAGTACTTC. Translated, it gives CASRSTGGGETQYF.

There are a few counts of this clonotype. The chain uses TRBV12-3 or TRBV12-4 and TRBJ1-5, with 7 bases aligning to TRBD1. The CDR3 has 13 residues. The ends lost 6 bases at V and 10 bases at J; junction bases unmatched: 9. CDR3 residues: CASRDTGAVPQHF. CDR3 sequence (DNA): TGTGCCAGCAGGGATACAGGGGCCGTCCCCCAGCATTTT.

The chain employs TRBV6-6 and TRBJ2-3; no reliable D call. CDR1 is MNHNY and CDR2 is SVGAGI in the germline V gene (reference sequence). Trimming left V 8 bases short and J 4 bases short, with 7 bases between. The CDR3 is made up of 11 amino acids. The CDR3 DNA follows: TGTGCCAGCTGGAGCCCAGATACGCAGTATTTT. Translating it yields CASWSPDTQYF.

The chain links TRBV4-2 to TRBJ2-5; possibly TRBD2 for D (6 bases). Per the germline V gene, CDR1 is LGHNA and CDR2 is YNFKEQ. Between the trimmed V and J ends, which lost 0 bases and 4 bases, there was a span of 15 bases. The CDR3 is 16 residues long. DNA of the CDR3: TGTGCCAGCAGCCAAGATGGGCGGGGCTTGACAGAGACCCAGTACTTC. This sequence encodes CASSQDGRGLTETQYF.

This clonotype has at least ten counts. The gene calls are TRBV4-1 and TRBJ2-7; D ambiguous. The CDR3 totals 15 residues. Trimming stripped 3 bases from V and 0 bases from J, with 12 bases between. From germline, CDR1 is MGHRA and CDR2 YSYEKL. The CDR3 region has the DNA TGCGCCAGCAGCCAGGCCGAGGCACGCTCCTACGAGCAGTACTTC. The encoded protein is CASSQAEARSYEQYF.

This chain uses TRBV24-1 with TRBJ2-4, with D perhaps TRBD2 (5 bases). The CDR3 has 15 amino acids. The V and J ends lost 2 bases and 6 bases respectively, with 13 bases between them. Germline V gives CDR1 KGHDR, CDR2 SFDVKD. DNA for the CDR3: TGTGCCACCAGTGATTGGAGTTCAGGAGGAAACATTCAGTACTTC. It translates to CATSDWSSGGNIQYF.

This chain uses TRBV3-1 with TRBJ1-1; D may be TRBD1 (6 bases). The CDR3 consists of 16 residues. V was trimmed by 1 base and J by 6 bases, leaving 18 bases between them. CDR1 is LGHDT, CDR2 YNNKEL, per germline (reference sequence). The CDR3 sequence: CASSQVGGRLAAEAFF. DNA of the CDR3: TGTGCCAGCAGCCAAGTGGGGGGCCGTTTAGCCGCTGAAGCTTTCTTT.

The table lists this clonotype with a few counts. The rearrangement links TRBV11-2 to TRBJ2-7; TRBD2 might be the D (6 bases). V lost 4 bases, J lost 5 bases, and 15 bases lay in between. The length of the CDR3 is 14 residues. CDR1 and CDR2 from the germline V gene are SGHAT and FQNNGV. CDR3: CASSWGGILDEQYF. In nucleotides, the CDR3 is TGTGCCAGCAGCTGGGGCGGGATCCTGGACGAGCAGTACTTC.

The V and J genes are TRBV11-2 and TRBJ2-3; D is undetermined. CDR1 and CDR2 from the germline V gene are SGHAT and FQNNGV. Deletions cut 2 bases from V and 2 bases from J, with 11 bases between. The CDR3 runs to 15 residues. The CDR3 spells CASSLSPLLTDTQYF. As DNA, the CDR3 is TGTGCCAGCAGCTTATCGCCCTTACTCACAGATACGCAGTATTTT.

This clonotype was seen repeatedly, ten times or more. This CDR3 reads CASSWWMADTQYF. CDR3 bases: TGTGCCAGCAGTTGGTGGATGGCAGATACGCAGTATTTT. The genes are TRBV12-3 or TRBV12-4 and TRBJ2-3; D is unresolved. CDR3 length: 13 residues. V dropped 4 bases and J dropped 4 bases, with 9 bases sitting between them.

This clonotype was seen more than once but under ten times. The chain employs TRBV5-1 and TRBJ2-2; 11 positions match TRBD2. The CDR3 contains 17 residues. The germline gives CDR1 SGHRS, CDR2 YFSETQ. Unmatched junction bases numbered 6, after V lost 4 bases and J lost 1 base. The CDR3, as DNA: TGCGCCAGCAGCAGGCTAGCGGGGGGCCGGAACACCGGGGAGCTGTTTTTT. It yields the protein CASSRLAGGRNTGELFF.

This clonotype was counted between two and nine times. The chain uses TRBV20-1 and TRBJ2-1, with D maybe TRBD2 (5 bases). This CDR3 is built from 16 residues. The V end lost 3 bases, the J end lost 9 bases, and 24 bases lay between the germline ends. CDR1 and CDR2 (germline): DFQATT, SNEGSKA (reference sequence). This chain's CDR3 is CSASGFVRDGGSEQFF. CDR3 nucleotide sequence: TGCAGTGCTAGCGGGTTCGTAAGAGACGGCGGGTCTGAGCAGTTCTTC.

This clonotype showed up just a few times. The V call is TRBV3-1, the J call TRBJ2-4; either TRBD1 or TRBD2 may fit D (5 bases each). Germline lookup yields CDR1 LGHDT and CDR2 YNNKEL (reference sequence). The CDR3 has 13 amino acids. Deletions cut 3 bases from V and 7 bases from J, with 10 bases between. DNA of the CDR3: TGTGCCAGCAGCCAGACGGGGCAGAACATTCAGTACTTC. Translation gives CASSQTGQNIQYF.

V and J are TRBV29-1 and TRBJ2-1; 7 bases agree with TRBD2. The germline CDR1 and CDR2 sequences are SQVTM and ANQGSEA. Trimming cost V 6 bases and J 8 bases; bases outside gene matches: 10. The CDR3 sequence is 13 residues long. Written as DNA, the CDR3 is TGCAGCGTGCCCGTGAGCGGGGACCATGAGCAGTTCTTC. Translation: CSVPVSGDHEQFF.

This rearrangement joins TRBV4-3 to TRBJ2-5; 10 bases are shared with TRBD1. The CDR3 is made up of 18 amino acids. V lost 0 bases and J lost 2; bases outside the gene matches: 9. Looked up from germline, CDR1 is LGHNA and CDR2 is YSLEER. The CDR3: CASSQDPKRDRGQETQYF. The DNA of the CDR3 is TGCGCCAGCAGCCAAGACCCGAAACGGGACAGGGGACAAGAGACCCAGTACTTC.

The rearrangement links TRBV4-3 to TRBJ2-7, with TRBD1 as a possible D gene (6 bases). Germline CDR1 and CDR2: LGHNA and YSLEER. This CDR3 has 16 residues. Trimming cost V 5 bases and J 1 base, with 18 bases left between them. The CDR3 reads CASSYAVRDKSYEQYF. The CDR3 nucleotides are TGCGCCAGCAGCTACGCTGTACGGGACAAATCCTACGAGCAGTACTTC.

This clonotype was picked up many times. J is TRBJ2-3 and V is TRBV5-1; 9 bases are shared with TRBD2. The CDR3 is 15 amino acids. The V segment lost 6 bases and the J segment 2 bases; nucleotides outside the gene matches: 7. Germline V lookup: CDR1 SGHRS, CDR2 YFSETQ. The CDR3 DNA is TGCGCCAGCATCGAGACTAGCGGCAACACAGATACGCAGTATTTT. Translation: CASIETSGNTDTQYF.

The V and J genes are TRBV27 and TRBJ2-6, with 7 bases lining up with TRBD1. The CDR3 is 20 residues long. The germline gives CDR1 MNHEY, CDR2 SMNVEV (reference sequence). V trimming: 6 bases; J trimming: 1 base; junction bases outside the gene matches: 18. CDR3 DNA sequence: TGTGCCAGCAGACTGACAGGGTACCCGACTATCACTTCTGGGGCCAACGTCCTGACTTTC. Translation gives CASRLTGYPTITSGANVLTF.

This clonotype was found a few times. V gene TRBV20-1 combines with J gene TRBJ2-1; TRBD2 agrees at 12 bases. CDR1 and CDR2 (germline): DFQATT, SNEGSKA (reference sequence). The CDR3 extends over 15 amino acids. J lost 7 bases, V lost 1 base, and 5 bases had no gene match. DNA for the CDR3: TGCAGTGCTAGAGTGTCTAGCGGGGGGGGAAATGAGCAGTTCTTC. The encoded protein is CSARVSSGGGNEQFF.

This chain joins TRBV18 and TRBJ1-6; D perhaps matches TRBD1 (6 bases). Germline V gene sequence: CDR1 KGHSH, CDR2 LQKENI. CDR3 length: 15 amino acids. V gave up 3 bases and J gave up 7 bases, with 13 bases separating them. CDR3 coding DNA: TGTGCCAGCTCACCTATCGGACAGCAGAATTCACCCCTCCACTTT. Its translation is CASSPIGQQNSPLHF.